A single sample is the source of the 23 T cell receptor beta chains below, sequenced in a study of regulatory T cells in long-lasting Graves disease. TCR beta libraries were built with iRepertoire HTBI primers and Arm-PCR of CDR3 regions. A single record per CDR3 protein comes from TCRdb applying MiXCR to the multiplex PCR reads. This sample has a few hundred thousand distinct CDR3 sequences, with under 25% found just once. Time point noted: persistent/refractory GD, antithyroid drugs over 5 years with positive TRAb. RNA isolated from PBMCs was used to make the TCR library. This specimen consisted of peripheral blood mononuclear cells (PBMCs), obtained when the disease was refractory, from a patient treated with antithyroid drugs. These receptors were collected from a female donor with Graves disease.

This clonotype was seen a few times. The chain employs TRBV9 and TRBJ2-1; TRBD1 agrees at 8 bases. The CDR3 covers 13 residues. CDR1 and CDR2 (germline): SGDLS, YYNGEE. Trimming took 7 bases from V and 7 from J; bases not matched to a gene: 7. Here the CDR3 reads CASGTGGTNEQFF. In DNA, the CDR3 is TGTGCCAGCGGGACAGGTGGGACGAATGAGCAGTTCTTC. The full variable domain, its missing parts supplied by reference TRBV9 and TRBJ2-1, is DSGVTQTPKHLITATGQRVTLRCSPRSGDLSVYWYQQSLDQGLQFLIQYYNGEERAKGNILERFSAQQFPDLHSELNLSSLELGDSALYFCASGTGGTNEQFFGPGTRLTVL.

With respect to this clonotype: This may come from a read error, since a much larger clone is one base off. The chain combines TRBV2 with TRBJ2-7; D call uncertain. Trimming took off 4 bases at V and 3 bases at J, with 10 bases between the two ends. Germline values: CDR1 SNHLY, CDR2 FYNNEI. The CDR3 extends over 13 amino acids. This chain's CDR3 is CASSGARGYEQYF. The CDR3 DNA sequence: TGTGCCAGCAGTGGCGCCAGAGGCTACGAGCAGTACTTC.

This clonotype showed up many times. The V gene is TRBV12-3 or TRBV12-4, the J gene TRBJ2-2; D unclear. The length of the CDR3 is 11 residues. Trimming took 11 bases from V and 5 from J, leaving 9 bases between them. The CDR3 nucleotides are TGTGCCCTTCGCGATACCGGGGAGCTGTTTTTT. Translation gives CALRDTGELFF.

This clonotype has just a few counts. The chain couples TRBV19 to TRBJ2-5; 8 positions match TRBD2. The CDR3 runs to 15 residues. With V trimmed by 7 bases and J by 1 base, 8 bases remained unmatched. CDR1 is LNHDA and CDR2 is SQIVND in the germline V gene (reference sequence). The DNA of the CDR3 is TGTGCCAGTAACGCGGGAGGATCAGGCCAAGAGACCCAGTACTTC. It is translated as CASNAGGSGQETQYF.

V gene TRBV28 combines with J gene TRBJ2-3, with D unclear. Germline-derived CDR1 and CDR2 are MDHEN and SYDVKM. The CDR3 extends over 16 amino acids. Trimming stripped 2 bases from V and 2 bases from J, with 14 bases between. The chain's CDR3 is CASSLQGPRITDTQYF. The CDR3, as DNA: TGTGCCAGCAGTTTACAAGGGCCCAGGATCACAGATACGCAGTATTTT.

As for this clonotype: A far more abundant clone sits one base away, making this likely a read error. A read error is likely, as this CDR3 ends without the conserved phenylalanine or tryptophan. The chain employs TRBV6-4 and TRBJ1-2; no reliable D call. With 5 bases removed from V and 3 bases from J, the gap between germline ends came to 16 bases. CDR1 is MRHNA and CDR2 is SNTAGT in the germline V gene. The CDR3 spans 15 residues. CDR3 protein: CASSYVQEPYYGYTL. CDR3 in DNA: TGTGCCAGCAGTTATGTCCAAGAACCCTACTATGGCTACACCCTC.

This sequence joins TRBV4-1 and TRBJ2-7; TRBD2 aligns across 8 bases. Germline trimming cut 0 bases from V and 5 bases from J; bases unmatched to any gene: 6. Looked up from germline, CDR1 is MGHRA and CDR2 is YSYEKL. The length of the CDR3 is 15 residues. CDR3 in amino acids: CASSQDSSSGNEQYF. CDR3 nucleotide sequence: TGCGCCAGCAGCCAAGATAGTAGTAGCGGGAACGAGCAGTACTTC.

The V call is TRBV27, the J call TRBJ2-2; TRBD1 agrees at 9 bases. The CDR3 loop spans 16 amino acids. V was clipped by 5 bases and J by 6 bases; unmatched bases: 10. CDR1 is MNHEY and CDR2 is SMNVEV in the germline V gene (reference sequence). As DNA, the CDR3 is TGTGCCAGCAGTGGGAAACAGGGGGCCCTCGCCGGGGAGCTGTTTTTT. Amino acids: CASSGKQGALAGELFF.

J is TRBJ2-3 and V is TRBV5-1; 8 nucleotides align to TRBD1. V was pared by 3 bases and J by 2 bases, with 2 bases of the junction left unmatched. Looked up from germline, CDR1 is SGHRS and CDR2 is YFSETQ. This CDR3 contains 14 residues. The CDR3 nucleotides are TGCGCCAGCAGCTCGGGACAGGACACAGATACGCAGTATTTT. This codes for CASSSGQDTDTQYF.

The sample holds many counts of this clonotype. The rearrangement links TRBV11-1 to TRBJ2-7; D is perhaps TRBD1 (6 bases). Trimming cost V 4 bases and J 1 base, with 8 bases left between them. CDR1 is SGHAT and CDR2 is FQDESV in the germline V gene (reference sequence). The CDR3 extends over 13 amino acids. The CDR3 DNA reads as TGTGCCAGCAGCTCCGGACAGTCCTACGAGCAGTACTTC. Translated, it gives CASSSGQSYEQYF. The full variable domain, in which reference TRBV11-1 and TRBJ2-7 provide the parts outside the CDR3, is EAEVAQSPRYKITEKSQAVAFWCDPISGHATLYWYRQILGQGPELLVQFQDESVVDDSQLPKDRFSAERLKGVDSTLKIQPAELGDSAMYLCASSSGQSYEQYFGPGTRLTVT.

This clonotype was counted between two and nine times. An end of the junction differs from the germline gene, which may be a read error. This rearrangement joins TRBV19 to TRBJ2-7; TRBD2 aligns across 9 bases. In germline, CDR1 is LNHDA, CDR2 SQIVND (reference sequence). The CDR3 runs 15 residues. CDR3 sequence (DNA): TGTGCCAGTAGTTCACTAGCGGGCAGCTCCTACGGGCAGTACTTC. It yields the protein CASSSLAGSSYGQYF.

The CDR3 coding sequence is TGCAGTGCCGAATACCCGTCTTCCTTCGCGCAGTATTTT. It yields the protein CSAEYPSSFAQYF. V usage is TRBV20-1 and J usage is TRBJ2-3; D unresolved. The CDR3 sequence is 13 residues long. Germline lookup yields CDR1 DFQATT and CDR2 SNEGSKA (reference sequence). Trimming pared 6 bases from V and 10 bases from J, leaving 20 bases between.

A few counts support this clonotype. The junction does not match germline at one end; this may be a read error. DNA for the CDR3: TGCGCCAGCGGCTTGGGGGGAGCGGCGGGGACCTTC. It translates to CASGLGGAAGTF. This chain links TRBV5-1 with TRBJ1-2; maybe TRBD1 (5 bases). CDR1 and CDR2 from the germline V gene are SGHRS and YFSETQ. The CDR3 is made up of 12 amino acids. Drawing the rest from reference TRBV5-1 and TRBJ1-2, the complete variable domain is KAGVTQTPRYLIKTRGQQVTLSCSPISGHRSVSWYQQTPGQGLQFLFEYFSETQRNKGNFPGRFSGRQFSNSRSEMNVSTLELGDSALYLCASGLGGAAGTFGSGTRLTVV.

V is TRBV19 and J is TRBJ1-2; possibly TRBD1 for D (5 bases). This CDR3 has 15 amino acids. Germline values: CDR1 LNHDA, CDR2 SQIVND (reference sequence). V dropped 1 base and J dropped 8 bases, with 17 bases sitting between them. CDR3 sequence: CASSIALGTSWGYTF. The CDR3, as DNA: TGTGCCAGTAGTATAGCCCTTGGGACCTCATGGGGCTACACCTTC.

This clonotype was counted ten times or more. The chain combines TRBV12-3 or TRBV12-4 with TRBJ2-7, with TRBD1 identical over 9 bases. This CDR3 is 14 amino acids long. J lost 2 bases, V lost 6 bases, and 5 bases had no gene match. CDR3 region: CASRGGTGTYEQYF. CDR3 sequence (DNA): TGTGCCAGCAGGGGAGGGACAGGGACCTACGAGCAGTACTTC.

This clonotype appeared many times. The chain recombines TRBV7-8 with TRBJ2-7; D remains unclear. Germline V CDR1 and CDR2: SGHVS, FQNEAQ. The ends were cut back, 4 bases at V and 2 bases at J, with 12 bases in the middle. The CDR3 length is 14 residues. CDR3 nucleotides: TGTGCCAGCAGCTCGGACGATGGAGCCTACGAGCAGTACTTC. It translates to CASSSDDGAYEQYF.

This clonotype was observed a few times. The chain links TRBV14 to TRBJ2-2; no definite D call. CDR1 and CDR2 (germline): SGHDN, FVKESK. The germline V and J ends were trimmed by 3 bases and 2 bases, with 13 bases remaining between them. The CDR3 sequence is 16 residues long. The CDR3 DNA sequence: TGTGCCAGCAGCCAGGAGCCCGTTCTAAACACCGGGGAGCTGTTTTTT. Its translation: CASSQEPVLNTGELFF.

This clonotype was recorded at least ten times. The V gene is TRBV6-4, the J gene TRBJ2-7; 10 nucleotides agree with TRBD2. The CDR3 runs 14 residues. After removal of 6 bases from V and 3 bases from J, the junction contained 5 bases not matched to a gene. Per germline, CDR1 MRHNA and CDR2 SNTAGT. DNA for the CDR3: TGTGCCAGCAGCGGGCTAGCGGGAGTCTACGAGCAGTACTTC. Translating it yields CASSGLAGVYEQYF.

This clonotype has a count of ten or more. The chain links TRBV7-6 to TRBJ2-7, with D unclear. The CDR3 has 13 residues. V lost 5 bases, J lost 2 bases, and 10 bases lay in between. Per the germline V gene, CDR1 is SGHVS and CDR2 is FNYEAQ. The CDR3 protein is CASSPNGPYEQYF. The CDR3 bases are TGTGCCAGCAGCCCAAATGGACCCTACGAGCAGTACTTC.

The chain has TRBV10-3 and TRBJ2-7; 14 bases are a match to TRBD2. Germline CDR1 ENHRY, CDR2 SYGVKD. The CDR3 is made up of 14 amino acids. V was pared by 7 bases and J by 8 bases, with 7 bases of the junction left unmatched. The chain's CDR3 is CAIKGLAGDSQQYF. CDR3 bases: TGTGCCATCAAGGGACTAGCGGGAGATTCCCAGCAGTACTTC.

A few counts support this clonotype. This rearrangement joins TRBV6-1 to TRBJ2-7, with D perhaps TRBD1 (5 bases). Trimming left V 7 bases short and J 2 bases short, with 24 bases between. CDR3 length: 17 residues. The germline CDR1 and CDR2 sequences are MNHNS and SASEGT. CDR3 amino acids: CASTNKGGPGFPYEQYF. CDR3 coding DNA: TGTGCCAGCACGAATAAGGGTGGACCAGGGTTTCCCTACGAGCAGTACTTC.

This clonotype came up many times. This chain links TRBV27 with TRBJ2-4, with 8 positions matching TRBD2. Trimming took 4 bases from V and 8 from J; bases not matched to a gene: 10. The germline V gene has CDR1 MNHEY and CDR2 SMNVEV (reference sequence). The CDR3 is 15 residues long. The CDR3 protein is CASSSRTSWSHIQYF. CDR3 DNA sequence: TGTGCCAGCAGTTCCCGGACTAGCTGGAGTCACATTCAGTACTTC.

The rearrangement links TRBV2 to TRBJ2-3; D may correspond to TRBD1 or TRBD2 (5 bases each). The V end lost 11 bases, the J end lost 6 bases, and 18 bases lay between the germline ends. This CDR3 has 13 residues. Germline lookup yields CDR1 SNHLY and CDR2 FYNNEI. The CDR3 DNA reads TGTGCCTCAGAGGGGCAGAGTATGGATACGCAGTATTTT. Protein sequence: CASEGQSMDTQYF.